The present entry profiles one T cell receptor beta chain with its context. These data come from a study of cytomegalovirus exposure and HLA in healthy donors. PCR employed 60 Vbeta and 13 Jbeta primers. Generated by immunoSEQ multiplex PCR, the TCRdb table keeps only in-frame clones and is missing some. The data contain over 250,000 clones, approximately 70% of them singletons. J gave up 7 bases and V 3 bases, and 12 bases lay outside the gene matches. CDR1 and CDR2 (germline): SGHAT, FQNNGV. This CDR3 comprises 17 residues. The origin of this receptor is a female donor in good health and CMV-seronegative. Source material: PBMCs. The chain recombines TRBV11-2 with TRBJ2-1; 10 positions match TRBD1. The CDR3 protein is CASSFFPGQGVGNEQFF. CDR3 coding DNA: TGTGCCAGCAGCTTTTTTCCCGGACAGGGGGTCGGGAATGAGCAGTTCTTC. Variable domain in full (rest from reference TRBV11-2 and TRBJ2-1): EAGVAQSPRYKIIEKRQSVAFWCNPISGHATLYWYQQILGQGPKLLIQFQNNGVVDDSQLPKDRFSAERLKGVDSTLKIQPAKLEDSAVYLCASSFFPGQGVGNEQFFGPGTRLTVL.